This T cell receptor (beta chain) was obtained from a study of blood T cell repertoires in COVID-19 (dated by TCRdb to the early 2020s). The study in broad terms: The collaborator samples originated in the United States, Italy and Spain and spanned the acute and convalescent phases of COVID-19. Where HLA class I and class II types were available, the types were taken from metadata supplied by the sample provider, not from assay-based typing. The dataset comprised deeply sampled blood TCRbeta repertoires from subjects exposed to, actively infected with, or recovered from COVID-19. Sample metadata almost always included a de-identified subject ID, COVID-19 status, age in years and sex. The prospective study material was composed of cDNA or gDNA derived from T cells, B-cell-depleted T cells, or PBMCs. The repertoires were released in a freely available public database intended as a resource for research on the immune response to SARS-CoV-2. The samples were drawn from two sources: the first 160 participants of the ongoing ImmuneRACE study, and approximately 1,300 subjects contributed by 6 global collaborators.

Whole blood was collected in K2EDTA tubes by collaborating institutions according to the institutions' own protocols. For TCRbeta analysis, collaborators shipped samples as frozen whole blood, isolated PBMCs, or DNA extracted from either of those sample types. TCRbeta CDR3 regions were amplified from genomic DNA using the immunoSEQ Assay, a bias-controlled multiplex PCR. Under the source paper's analysis protocol: Nucleated cell counts per sample were estimated from amplification of reference gene primers within the assay. Sequence reads were collapsed and filtered to measure the absolute abundance of every unique TCRbeta CDR3 rearrangement. For each sample, productive Simpson clonality was calculated as the square root of Simpson's diversity index over productive rearrangements. Sourced from immuneACCESS, this table was stored by TCRdb with only in-frame sequences that have V and J called. A share of the clones is absent; for the studies checked, an unresolved V gene accounts for under half, and the remainder has no known explanation. That table furnishes V, J and clone size, whereas the DNA furnished D and trimming. The sample table holds some 150,000 clones, of which about 86% were seen once. The top ten clonotypes cover under 3.5% of the sample.

For this clone: The clone's antigen remains unknown. It has no much larger one-base neighbor in the sample; base qualities were not kept.

Results and caveats for the whole study, not just this receptor: The amount of clinical and demographic metadata varied by source and participant and was provided uncurated.

The germline V gene encodes CDR1 LGHDT and CDR2 YNNKEL (reference sequence). The CDR3 goes from the cysteine to the phenylalanine over 13 residues. Kept here is only the CDR3 DNA, which spans 39 bases and is read in frame from base 1. V is reduced by 1 base and J by 2 bases, leaving a spacing of 4 bases between them. The chain links TRBV3-1 (or the pseudogene TRBV3-2) with TRBJ2-3, with the D gene not confidently named. The sequence was collected from an older man with acute or convalescent COVID-19. Sequencing was carried out using peripheral blood. The DNA sequence is given as TGTGCCAGCAGCCAAGTCGTCACAGATACGCAGTATTTT. This encodes CASSQVVTDTQYF.